One T cell receptor (beta chain) is described in this entry. The antigen is unknown. The entry originates in a study of identical twins. Study conclusions and caveats: Insertions were fewer in abundant cord blood beta clonotypes, whereas memory repertoires showed none of this pattern.

The CDR3 contains 14 residues. CDR1 and CDR2 (germline): SGHRS, YFSETQ. V shed 0 bases and J shed 5 bases, with 9 bases lying between them. TCRdb independently ran MiXCR on the 5' RACE reads; one entry per CDR3 protein. The sample yields roughly 250,000 distinct CDR3 sequences, around 15% seen once. This TCR came from a woman aged 18-29 years in good health. V is TRBV5-1 and J is TRBJ2-1; unclear D gene. The material sequenced was memory (CD45RO+) T cells sorted from blood. CDR3 in DNA: TGCGCCAGCAGCTTGGGGGCCCTCGACAATGAGCAGTTCTTC. Amino acids: CASSLGALDNEQFF.